The 2 T cell receptor beta chains below come from one sample, sequenced in a study of radiotherapy plus CTLA-4 blockade in lung cancer. Assay: immunoSEQ multiplex PCR; the TCRdb copy retains only in-frame clones and omits some. The profile shows about 98,000 clones, 80% to 85% of them singletons. The material was peripheral blood, obtained from a patient treated with radiotherapy plus ipilimumab. Receptors were obtained from a human donor with non-small cell lung cancer who had a partial response to radiotherapy plus ipilimumab.

The CDR3 bases are TGTGCCAGCTCACCACGAGGGACTAGCGGTTTCCGCGAGCAGTACTTC. It is translated as CASSPRGTSGFREQYF. The chain joins TRBV18 to TRBJ2-7; TRBD2 aligns across 11 bases. The CDR3 has 16 residues. Germline-derived CDR1 and CDR2 are KGHSH and LQKENI. V lost 1 base, J lost 6 bases, and 8 bases stayed unmatched.

The rearrangement joins TRBV30 to TRBJ2-1, with 7 positions matching TRBD2. The junction had 7 bases not matched to a gene; V was cut back by 1 base and J by 4 bases. Germline loops: CDR1 GTSNPN, CDR2 SVGIG (reference sequence). The length of the CDR3 is 15 residues. This CDR3 reads CAWSAQRGNYNEQFF. The CDR3, as DNA: TGTGCCTGGAGTGCCCAGCGGGGAAATTACAATGAGCAGTTCTTC.